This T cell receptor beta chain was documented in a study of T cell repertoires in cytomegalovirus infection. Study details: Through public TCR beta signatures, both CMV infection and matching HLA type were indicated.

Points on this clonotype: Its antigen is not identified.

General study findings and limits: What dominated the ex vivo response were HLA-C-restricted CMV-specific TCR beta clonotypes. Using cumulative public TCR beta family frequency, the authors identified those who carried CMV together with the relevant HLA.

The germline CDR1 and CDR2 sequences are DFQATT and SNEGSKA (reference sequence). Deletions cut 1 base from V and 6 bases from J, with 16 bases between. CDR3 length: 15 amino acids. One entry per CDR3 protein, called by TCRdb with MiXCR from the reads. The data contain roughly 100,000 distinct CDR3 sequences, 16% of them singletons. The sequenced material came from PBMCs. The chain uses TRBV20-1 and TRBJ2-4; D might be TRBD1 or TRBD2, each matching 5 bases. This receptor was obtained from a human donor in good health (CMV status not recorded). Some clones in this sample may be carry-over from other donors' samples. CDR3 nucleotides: TGCAGTGCTAGAGGGGGGATCGAACGGGGAAACATTCAGTACTTC. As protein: CSARGGIERGNIQYF.